Below, 9 T cell receptor beta chains from the same sample are listed, as sequenced in a study of cytomegalovirus exposure and HLA in healthy donors (dated by TCRdb to the late 2010s). The library was prepared using the immunoSEQ multiplex PCR assay. A mixture of 60 forward primers for TCR Vbeta segments and 13 reverse primers for TCR Jbeta segments was used in the multiplex PCR. As stored in TCRdb, this immuneACCESS dataset retains in-frame rearrangements with V and J assigned. A fraction of the clones does not appear; measured against another copy, unresolved V genes explain less than half of the discrepancy, and the remainder lacks a known reason. The sample's records list tens of thousands of clones. Jointly, the top ten make up approximately 15% of the sample. Sequencing was carried out using PBMCs. The receptors were sampled from a man in his fifties in good health and CMV-seropositive.

The chain recombines TRBV19 with TRBJ2-2; D is perhaps TRBD1 (5 bases). Germline V gives CDR1 LNHDA, CDR2 SQIVND (reference sequence). CDR3 size: 14 residues. Trimming removed 5 bases from V and 6 bases from J, with 13 bases in between. CDR3 protein: CASSPRQFPGELFF. The CDR3 nucleotides are TGTGCCAGTAGTCCGCGACAGTTCCCCGGGGAGCTGTTTTTT.

This sequence joins TRBV7-2 and TRBJ2-3; 7 bases fit TRBD2. CDR1 is SGHTA and CDR2 is FQGNSA in the germline V gene. V gave up 1 base and J gave up 9 bases; unmatched junction bases: 1. The CDR3 length is 12 residues. CDR3 sequence: CASSLGGRTQYF. CDR3 coding DNA: TGTGCCAGCAGCTTAGGCGGGAGAACGCAGTATTTT.

The chain is built from TRBV30 and TRBJ1-5; D gene uncertain. The length of the CDR3 is 12 residues. Germline V gene data show CDR1 as GTSNPN and CDR2 as SVGIG (reference sequence). Trimming shortened V by 0 bases and J by 5 bases, and 5 bases separated the two germline ends. The CDR3 loop is CAWSVSHQPQHF. The CDR3, as DNA: TGTGCCTGGAGTGTTAGTCATCAGCCCCAGCATTTT.

The CDR3 reads CASSNPSAGRAGTQYF. CDR3 bases: TGTGCCAGTAGTAATCCTAGCGCTGGGCGGGCTGGGACCCAGTACTTC. The J gene is TRBJ2-5, the V gene TRBV19; a weak D match, TRBD2 (6 bases). The CDR3 runs 16 residues. Germline values: CDR1 LNHDA, CDR2 SQIVND (reference sequence). V dropped 4 bases and J dropped 7 bases, with 22 bases sitting between them.

J is TRBJ2-5 and V is TRBV5-1, with 7 bases identical to TRBD1. TRBJ2-7 explains the end of the DNA better; the J call may be wrong. From germline, CDR1 is SGHRS and CDR2 YFSETQ. The CDR3 extends over 12 amino acids. The CDR3 protein is CASSSTGDEQYF. CDR3 in DNA: TGCGCCAGCAGCTCAACAGGGGACGAGCAGTACTTC.

The CDR3 loop reads CASGIMGGNTEAFF. The CDR3 DNA is TGTGCTAGTGGTATTATGGGGGGGAACACTGAAGCTTTCTTT. The chain employs TRBV12-5 and TRBJ1-1; weak D call: TRBD1 (5 bases). CDR1 and CDR2 from the germline V gene are LGHNT and FRNRAP. The CDR3 covers 14 residues. V was shortened by 5 bases and J by 1 base, with 11 bases between the two germline ends.

This chain uses TRBV6-4 with TRBJ2-1, with D tentatively TRBD2 (7 bases). Trimming shortened V by 6 bases and J by 4 bases, and 16 bases separated the two germline ends. Germline V gene data show CDR1 as MRHNA and CDR2 as SNTAGT. The CDR3 consists of 15 residues. CDR3 sequence: CASSPTGRGYNEQFF. In DNA form, the CDR3 reads TGTGCCAGCAGCCCAACAGGGAGGGGATACAATGAGCAGTTCTTC.

The chain has TRBV4-1 and TRBJ1-5; D perhaps matches TRBD1 (6 bases). Trimming took 0 bases from V and 6 from J, leaving 12 bases between them. CDR1 and CDR2 from the germline V gene are MGHRA and YSYEKL. CDR3 length equals 15 residues. CDR3 nucleotide sequence: TGCGCCAGCAGCCAAGAAGGCGAGGGGGTTCAGCCCCAGCATTTT. Its translation: CASSQEGEGVQPQHF.

V usage is TRBV9 and J usage is TRBJ1-6; TRBD1 might be the D (5 bases). The CDR3 runs 13 residues. Per the germline V gene, CDR1 is SGDLS and CDR2 is YYNGEE. V lost 2 bases and J 6 bases, leaving 6 bases between the germline ends. The CDR3 region has the DNA TGTGCCAGCAGCGTCAGGGCTAATTCACCCCTCCACTTT. Protein: CASSVRANSPLHF.